This entry lists 26 T cell receptor beta chains sequenced from one sample in a study of shared clonotypes between healthy human individuals. The protocol was immunoSEQ multiplex PCR, while the TCRdb copy is restricted to in-frame clones and leaves out a portion. The sample records roughly 500,000 clones, over 75% being singletons. The sample comprised PBMCs. These receptor sequences come from a woman aged 40 to 50 in good health. Some clones in this sample may be carry-over from other donors' samples.

The V call is TRBV28, the J call TRBJ2-4, with D perhaps assigned TRBD1 or TRBD2 (6 bases each). CDR3 length: 15 amino acids. V shed 3 bases and J shed 4 bases, with 13 bases lying between them. Germline V gene lookup returns CDR1 MDHEN and CDR2 SYDVKM. CDR3 nucleotides: TGTGCCAGCAGTTTCCGGGGGCTCGGGAAAAACATTCAGTACTTC. Translating gives CASSFRGLGKNIQYF. Based on the CDR3 plus reference TRBV28 and TRBJ2-4, the full variable domain is DVKVTQSSRYLVKRTGEKVFLECVQDMDHENMFWYRQDPGLGLRLIYFSYDVKMKEKGDIPEGYSVSREKKERFSLILESASTNQTSMYLCASSFRGLGKNIQYFGAGTRLSVL.

V is TRBV19 and J is TRBJ2-2, with TRBD2 matching 13 bases. CDR3 size: 18 residues. Germline V CDR1 and CDR2: LNHDA, SQIVND (reference sequence). J gave up 7 bases and V 7 bases, and 15 bases lay outside the gene matches. The CDR3, as DNA: TGTGCCAGTACCCATCACCCAGGACTAGCGGGAGTTGACGGGGAGCTGTTTTTT. Its protein is CASTHHPGLAGVDGELFF.

This clone was counted a single time. This chain connects TRBV7-2 to TRBJ1-2; D not certain. V lost 1 base to trimming and J lost 4 bases, with 7 bases between them. This CDR3 has 13 residues. Germline values: CDR1 SGHTA, CDR2 FQGNSA. CDR3 sequence (DNA): TGTGCCAGCAGCTTAGTAGATTTCTATGGCTACACCTTC. This translates into CASSLVDFYGYTF. Using reference TRBV7-2 and TRBJ1-2 for the parts outside the CDR3, the full variable domain is GAGVSQSPSNKVTEKGKDVELRCDPISGHTALYWYRQSLGQGLEFLIYFQGNSAPDKSGLPSDRFSAERTGGSVSTLTIQRTQQEDSAVYLCASSLVDFYGYTFGSGTRLTVV.

The rearrangement uses TRBV6-4 and TRBJ2-1; 10 bases are a match to TRBD1. There are 13 residues in the CDR3. V was clipped by 6 bases and J by 7 bases; unmatched bases: 3. CDR1 is MRHNA, CDR2 SNTAGT, per germline. The CDR3 protein is CASSMDRGNEQFF. The CDR3 DNA sequence: TGTGCCAGCAGCATGGACAGGGGGAATGAGCAGTTCTTC.

About this clone itself: Since a far larger clone is one base different, this is likely a read error. The chain joins TRBV28 to TRBJ2-7; D might be TRBD1 (6 bases). V gave up 6 bases and J gave up 3 bases, with 24 bases separating them. The CDR3 runs 17 residues. Germline CDR1 MDHEN, CDR2 SYDVKM. The CDR3 coding sequence is TGTGCCAGCAGCTCCCCTGCGCAGGGGTCAAAGCTCTACGAGCAGTACTTC. Protein sequence: CASSSPAQGSKLYEQYF.

This clone was detected a few times. The gene calls are TRBV21-1 and TRBJ1-1; TRBD1, as called in the table, went unchecked against the DNA. TRBV21-1 counts as a pseudogene. The CDR3 covers 15 residues. CDR3 nucleotide sequence: TGTGCCAGCAGCGGAGAGACAGGAGCACCCTGGGATGCTTTCTTT. Amino acid sequence: CASSGETGAPWDAFF.

This clone was found a few times. This rearrangement joins TRBV19 to TRBJ1-2; 10 bases line up with TRBD1. The CDR3 is 15 amino acids. J lost 2 bases, V lost 5 bases, and 5 bases had no gene match. CDR1 and CDR2 (germline): LNHDA, SQIVND (reference sequence). The CDR3 DNA is TGTGCCAGTAGTCCCCGGGGACAGGGGAACTATGGCTACACCTTC. It yields the protein CASSPRGQGNYGYTF.

The rearrangement links TRBV18 to TRBJ2-5; 7 positions agree with TRBD2. The CDR3 spans 14 residues. After removal of 4 bases from V and 2 bases from J, the junction contained 4 bases not matched to a gene. Germline lookup yields CDR1 KGHSH and CDR2 LQKENI. The CDR3 here is CASSQGLGQETQYF. In nucleotides, the CDR3 is TGTGCCAGCTCACAAGGACTAGGGCAAGAGACCCAGTACTTC.

Notes on this clone: This may come from a read error, since a much larger clone is one base off. The V call is TRBV7-6, the J call TRBJ1-2, with 8 bases matching TRBD1. CDR1 SGHVS and CDR2 FNYEAQ come from the germline V gene. CDR3 length: 12 residues. J gave up 4 bases and V 5 bases, and 0 bases lay outside the gene matches. Here the CDR3 reads CASSTGGYGYTF. The CDR3 coding sequence is TGTGCCAGCAGCACAGGGGGCTATGGCTACACCTTC.

This sequence joins TRBV10-2 and TRBJ2-7; D unclear. The CDR3 covers 13 residues. Germline CDR1 and CDR2: WSHSY and SAAADI. V lost 7 bases and J 0 bases, leaving 10 bases between the germline ends. The DNA of the CDR3 is TGCGCCAGCATTAGCCAGAGCTCCTACGAGCAGTACTTC. Its translation: CASISQSSYEQYF.

Concerning this clone itself: A far larger clone differs by one base, so this is likely a read error. The rearrangement uses TRBV25-1 and TRBJ2-5, with 9 bases fitting TRBD1. The end of the DNA is better explained by TRBJ2-7, so the J call may be wrong. The germline CDR1 and CDR2 sequences are MGHDK and SYGVNS. The CDR3 length is 12 residues. The CDR3: CDSGTGTYEQYF. CDR3 sequence (DNA): TGTGACAGCGGGACAGGGACCTACGAGCAGTACTTC.

Concerning this clone: With a far larger clone one base away, a read error is the likely cause. The gene calls are TRBV2 and TRBJ2-7; D tentatively fits TRBD1 or TRBD2 (5 bases each). V lost 8 bases and J lost 9, with 17 bases in between. The length of the CDR3 is 12 residues. Germline V gene data show CDR1 as SNHLY and CDR2 as FYNNEI. In DNA form, the CDR3 reads TGTGCCAGCGGCCCCTTGGGACCTCGGCAGTACTTC. Translation: CASGPLGPRQYF.

The chain is built from TRBV11-2 and TRBJ2-1; TRBD2 aligns across 14 bases. In germline, CDR1 is SGHAT, CDR2 FQNNGV. Trimming removed 5 bases from V and 7 bases from J; junction bases left unmatched: 7. The CDR3 is 16 amino acids. The CDR3 DNA is TGTGCCAGCAGCAGACTAGCGGGAGGGCCTAGGAATGAGCAGTTCTTC. This gives the protein CASSRLAGGPRNEQFF.

CDR3 nucleotide sequence: TGTGCCAGCAGTTTATCCCGGGCAGGGACACGCGGGCGAAGTCAGCCCCAGCATTTT. It codes for CASSLSRAGTRGRSQPQHF. The V call is TRBV28, the J call TRBJ1-5; possibly TRBD1 for D (6 bases). The CDR3 runs 19 residues. The germline V and J ends were trimmed by 1 base and 6 bases, with 25 bases remaining between them. Germline values: CDR1 MDHEN, CDR2 SYDVKM. The full variable domain, rest sourced from reference TRBV28 and TRBJ1-5, is DVKVTQSSRYLVKRTGEKVFLECVQDMDHENMFWYRQDPGLGLRLIYFSYDVKMKEKGDIPEGYSVSREKKERFSLILESASTNQTSMYLCASSLSRAGTRGRSQPQHFGDGTRLSIL.

The chain couples TRBV7-9 to TRBJ2-7; no clear D. Germline values: CDR1 SEHNR, CDR2 FQNEAQ (reference sequence). V was clipped by 3 bases and J by 8 bases, with 11 bases between them. This CDR3 has 12 amino acids. The CDR3 region is CASSFLPYQQYF. CDR3 coding DNA: TGTGCCAGCAGCTTTCTCCCTTACCAGCAGTACTTC.

The V gene is TRBV30, the J gene TRBJ2-7; 8 nucleotides align to TRBD2. V gave up 0 bases and J gave up 2 bases; unmatched junction bases: 9. The length of the CDR3 is 16 residues. The germline V gene has CDR1 GTSNPN and CDR2 SVGIG (reference sequence). In DNA, the CDR3 is TGTGCCTGGAGTGTACTGGTTGCGGGGGGCACCTACGAGCAGTACTTC. Protein: CAWSVLVAGGTYEQYF.

This clone was seen at least ten times. The chain joins TRBV6-5 to TRBJ2-5; perhaps TRBD2 as D (6 bases). This CDR3 spans 13 amino acids. Germline CDR1 reads MNHEY; CDR2 reads SVGAGI. With 7 bases removed from V and 4 bases from J, the gap between germline ends came to 13 bases. As DNA, the CDR3 is TGTGCCAGCACGCCGCCGGGAGTAGAGACCCAGTACTTC. Amino acids: CASTPPGVETQYF.

The rearrangement links TRBV11-1 to TRBJ1-5; D not certain. Between the trimmed V and J ends, which lost 4 bases and 0 bases, there was a span of 4 bases. Germline CDR1 is SGHAT and CDR2 is FQDESV (reference sequence). This CDR3 is 13 amino acids long. As DNA, the CDR3 is TGTGCCAGCAGCTATAATAGCAATCAGCCCCAGCATTTT. Its protein is CASSYNSNQPQHF.

The count of this clone is one. This is likely an artifact of a read error, given a far larger clone one base away. The gene calls are TRBV28 and TRBJ1-4; 8 bases align to TRBD1. Per germline, CDR1 MDHEN and CDR2 SYDVKM. The CDR3 contains 14 residues. The CDR3 sequence: CDSRLQGDDEKLFF. CDR3 coding DNA: TGTGACAGCAGACTACAGGGGGACGATGAAAAACTGTTTTTT.

This chain links TRBV13 with TRBJ1-3, with a weak D call TRBD1 (5 bases). The germline V gene has CDR1 PRHDT and CDR2 FYEKMQ (reference sequence). V was shortened by 3 bases and J by 0 bases, with 12 bases between the two germline ends. The CDR3 length is 16 residues. CDR3 in DNA: TGTGCCAGCAGCTTTAAGGGGTCCTACTCTGGAAACACCATATATTTT. Translating gives CASSFKGSYSGNTIYF.

The rearrangement joins TRBV5-1 to TRBJ1-1; tentative D call: TRBD1 (6 bases). The CDR3 runs 15 residues. Per the germline V gene, CDR1 is SGHRS and CDR2 is YFSETQ. Deletions cut 1 base from V and 0 bases from J, with 10 bases between. The DNA for the CDR3 is TGCGCCAGCAGCTTGCAGGGGACAATGAACACTGAAGCTTTCTTT. Translation: CASSLQGTMNTEAFF.

This clone is a singleton in its sample. The V call is TRBV29-1, the J call TRBJ1-1, with 7 nucleotides matching TRBD1. This CDR3 spans 13 amino acids. With 4 bases clipped from V and 4 bases from J, the junction kept 6 bases outside the gene matches. The V gene's germline CDR1 is SQVTM and CDR2 ANQGSEA. The CDR3 DNA reads TGCAGCGTTGTTGTCAGGGGGGCCACTGAAGCTTTCTTT. It codes for CSVVVRGATEAFF.

Only a few counts were recorded for this clone. The V gene is TRBV6-4, the J gene TRBJ2-3; D is undetermined. The germline V gene encodes CDR1 MRHNA and CDR2 SNTAGT. The CDR3 is made up of 13 amino acids. Trimming cost V 2 bases and J 7 bases, with 10 bases left between them. The CDR3 nucleotides are TGTGCCAGCAGTGACGGTCTGGGGTATACGCAGTATTTT. Translating it yields CASSDGLGYTQYF.

This clone appeared a few times. The V and J genes are TRBV2 and TRBJ1-2; a possible D gene is TRBD1 (5 bases). Trimming pared 6 bases from V and 4 bases from J, leaving 12 bases between. The germline V gene encodes CDR1 SNHLY and CDR2 FYNNEI. This CDR3 has 13 residues. Written as DNA, the CDR3 is TGTGCCAGCAGCGTCCAGGGTTCCTATGGCTACACCTTC. It is translated as CASSVQGSYGYTF.

A few counts support this clone. The junction and the germline gene differ at one end; a read error may be behind it. V is TRBV7-7 and J is TRBJ2-3, with a weak D call TRBD2 (6 bases). The CDR3 extends over 15 amino acids. The germline gives CDR1 SSHAT, CDR2 FNYEAQ (reference sequence). CDR3 residues: CASSNHGGDTDTQYF. CDR3 DNA: TGTGCTAGCAGCAACCACGGGGGAGACACAGATACGCAGTATTTT.

The chain recombines TRBV18 with TRBJ2-7, with TRBD2 matching over 16 bases. Per the germline V gene, CDR1 is KGHSH and CDR2 is LQKENI. This CDR3 has 16 residues. V lost 4 bases to trimming and J lost 4 bases; unmatched junction nucleotides: 4. This CDR3 is CASSRGLAGGEYEQYF. CDR3 sequence (DNA): TGTGCCAGCTCACGGGGACTAGCGGGAGGGGAATACGAGCAGTACTTC.